These T cell receptor beta chains were read from a single sample in a study of Ad26.COV2.S vaccination and SARS-CoV-2 variants. Measured with immunoSEQ multiplex PCR; TCRdb has only the in-frame clones, and not every one. The sample has nearly 400,000 clones, over 75% seen once. Sample: peripheral blood, taken in a trial of Ad26.COV2.S vaccine versus placebo. These TCRs come from a person between 18 and 65 years old who received the Ad26.COV2.S COVID-19 vaccine or a placebo. CDR3s include the opening cysteine and the closing phenylalanine or tryptophan. D genes are given only for firm matches. Some rows have no size entry. The others give once, few or many, or a class for an expanded clone.

J gene,clone size,D gene,V gene,CDR3 protein,CDR3 DNA
TRBJ2-7,.,TRBD2,TRBV15,CATSRGGSGSYEQYF,TGTGCCACCAGCAGAGGCGGCAGCGGGAGCTACGAGCAGTACTTC
TRBJ1-1,.,.,TRBV5-6,CASSFGGWDTEAFF,TGTGCCAGCAGCTTCGGTGGCTGGGACACTGAAGCTTTCTTT
TRBJ1-6,.,.,TRBV28,CASSTWGGTNSPLHF,TGTGCCAGCTCTACATGGGGGGGGACTAATTCACCCCTCCACTTT
TRBJ2-7,.,.,TRBV6-2/TRBV6-3,CASSFRRGPYYEQYF,TGTGCCAGCAGTTTTCGGCGCGGGCCGTACTACGAGCAGTACTTC
TRBJ2-5,.,.,TRBV30,CAWSVHNQETQYF,TGTGCCTGGAGTGTACACAATCAAGAGACCCAGTACTTC
TRBJ2-2,few,.,TRBV29-1,CSVVESGELFF,TGCAGCGTTGTGGAATCCGGGGAGCTGTTTTTT
TRBJ2-2,.,TRBD1,TRBV27,CASGDRGIPLNTGELFF,TGTGCCAGCGGGGACAGGGGGATCCCTTTGAACACCGGGGAGCTGTTTTTT
TRBJ2-7,.,.,TRBV3-1/TRBV3-2,CASSQESEGKPYEQYF,TGTGCCAGCAGCCAAGAGAGTGAGGGGAAACCCTACGAGCAGTACTTC
TRBJ2-7,few,.,TRBV6-5,CASRGPGLFYEQYF,TGTGCCAGCAGGGGACCCGGACTTTTCTACGAGCAGTACTTC
TRBJ2-5,.,.,TRBV14,CASSQDYGGRETQYF,TGTGCCAGCAGCCAAGATTACGGGGGGCGAGAGACCCAGTACTTC
TRBJ1-5,.,TRBD1,TRBV19,CASTKGTGGNNQPQHF,TGTGCCAGTACCAAAGGGACAGGGGGGAACAATCAGCCCCAGCATTTT
TRBJ2-5,once,.,TRBV9,CASGGYQETQYF,TGTGCCAGCGGCGGGTACCAAGAGACCCAGTACTTC
TRBJ2-4,once,.,TRBV28,CASSLPGPAGIQYF,TGTGCCAGCAGCTTACCGGGGCCGGCGGGCATTCAGTACTTC
TRBJ1-3,.,TRBD1,TRBV6-5,CASTSGGSGNTIYF,TGTGCCAGCACCTCAGGGGGCTCTGGAAACACCATATATTTT
TRBJ1-4,.,.,TRBV27,CASSFAAAVNEKLFF,TGTGCCAGCAGTTTCGCGGCAGCGGTGAATGAAAAACTGTTTTTT
TRBJ2-5,.,TRBD2,TRBV5-4,CASSLRLAGEETQYF,TGTGCCAGCAGCTTGAGGCTAGCGGGAGAAGAGACCCAGTACTTC
TRBJ2-7,once,TRBD2,TRBV7-9,CASSSPWGSGGLAYEQYF,TGTGCCAGCAGCTCCCCCTGGGGTAGCGGGGGACTTGCCTACGAGCAGTACTTC
TRBJ1-2,once,.,TRBV19,CASTLGGNYGYTF,TGTGCCAGTACATTGGGAGGGAACTATGGCTACACCTTC
TRBJ1-3,.,.,TRBV28,CASRGQNGNTIYF,TGTGCCAGCAGAGGACAGAATGGAAACACCATATATTTT
TRBJ2-7,.,.,TRBV9,CASSVGGRGQGEQYF,TGTGCCAGCAGCGTAGGAGGGAGGGGGCAAGGCGAGCAGTACTTC
TRBJ2-5,.,.,TRBV2,CASSVGETQYF,TGTGCCAGCAGTGTTGGCGAGACCCAGTACTTC
TRBJ1-6,few,.,TRBV11-3,CASSPRSDNSPLHF,TGTGCCAGCAGCCCGCGGTCCGATAATTCACCCCTCCACTTT
TRBJ1-2,.,.,TRBV6-5,CASGPVYGYTF,TGTGCCTCCGGGCCGGTCTATGGCTACACCTTC
TRBJ2-7,once,TRBD1,TRBV30,CAWRGQGEQYF,TGTGCCTGGAGAGGTCAGGGGGAACAGTACTTC
TRBJ1-1,.,.,TRBV7-8,CASSSRPTAEAFF,TGTGCCAGCAGCTCCCGACCAACCGCTGAAGCTTTCTTT
TRBJ1-5,.,.,TRBV24-1,CATSDRVRGNQPQHF,TGTGCCACCAGTGATAGGGTCCGAGGCAATCAGCCCCAGCATTTT
TRBJ1-3,.,.,TRBV20-1,CSASQGNTIYF,TGCAGTGCTTCTCAGGGAAACACCATATATTTT
TRBJ2-7,.,.,TRBV19,CASSMRDTSSYEQYF,TGTGCCAGTAGTATGAGGGACACGAGCTCCTACGAGCAGTACTTC
TRBJ2-1,.,.,TRBV5-6,CASSLVGLTYNEQFF,TGTGCCAGCAGCTTGGTTGGACTAACCTACAATGAGCAGTTCTTC
TRBJ2-7,once,.,TRBV24-1,CATSDFRTGRDEQYF,TGTGCCACCAGTGATTTCCGGACAGGGAGGGACGAGCAGTACTTC
TRBJ2-1,.,TRBD2,TRBV7-8,CASSLGLLMREGFGDEQFF,TGTGCCAGCAGCTTAGGCCTCCTCATGCGGGAGGGCTTTGGCGATGAGCAGTTCTTC
TRBJ2-5,.,TRBD2,TRBV6-1,CASSVWGTQGGETQYF,TGTGCCAGCAGTGTCTGGGGGACGCAGGGAGGGGAGACCCAGTACTTC
TRBJ1-1,.,.,TRBV30,CAWTGGRTAFF,TGTGCCTGGACGGGGGGGAGGACGGCTTTCTTT
TRBJ2-2,.,.,TRBV5-1,CASTRSTTNTGELFF,TGCGCCAGCACCCGATCGACAACGAACACCGGGGAGCTGTTTTTT
TRBJ1-2,.,.,TRBV25-1,CASSDTPGQAANYGYTF,TGTGCCAGCAGTGATACCCCCGGCCAGGCCGCTAACTATGGCTACACCTTC
TRBJ1-2,.,.,TRBV10-3,CAISESGRSRGYTF,TGTGCCATCAGTGAGTCTGGACGGTCCCGTGGCTACACCTTC
TRBJ1-2,.,.,TRBV5-4,CASSEWQVGGYTF,TGTGCCAGCAGCGAATGGCAGGTCGGTGGCTACACCTTC
TRBJ2-5,.,.,TRBV28,CASSLNSWETQYF,TGTGCCAGCAGTTTAAACAGCTGGGAGACCCAGTACTTC
TRBJ2-3,.,.,TRBV20-1,CSARVTDTQYF,TGCAGTGCTAGAGTAACGGATACGCAGTATTTT
TRBJ2-1,.,TRBD1,TRBV27,CASSRSGQVGNEQFF,TGTGCCAGCAGTCGATCGGGACAGGTCGGCAATGAGCAGTTCTTC
TRBJ2-7,.,TRBD2,TRBV3-1/TRBV3-2,CASSHTTSGSLYEQYF,TGTGCCAGCAGCCATACGACTAGCGGGAGCTTGTACGAGCAGTACTTC
TRBJ1-1,.,.,TRBV5-6,CASSLDRALNTEAFF,TGTGCCAGCAGCTTGGACAGGGCGTTGAACACTGAAGCTTTCTTT
TRBJ2-1,.,TRBD2,TRBV4-2,CASSQEVPSGRNEQFF,TGTGCCAGCAGCCAAGAGGTGCCTAGCGGGAGGAATGAGCAGTTCTTC
TRBJ2-2,few,.,TRBV14,CASSQVQPMNTGELFF,TGTGCCAGCAGCCAAGTCCAGCCGATGAACACCGGGGAGCTGTTTTTT
TRBJ2-5,.,.,TRBV19,CASRHRVQETQYF,TGTGCCAGTAGACACAGGGTCCAAGAGACCCAGTACTTC
TRBJ2-7,.,TRBD1,TRBV18,CASSPQFGTAFSDEQYF,TGTGCCAGCTCACCACAATTTGGGACAGCCTTCTCGGACGAGCAGTACTTC
TRBJ2-2,.,TRBD2,TRBV7-8,CASSSPGLATGELFF,TGTGCCAGCAGCTCGCCGGGACTAGCCACCGGGGAGCTGTTTTTT
TRBJ1-2,.,TRBD1,TRBV4-1,CASSQSTGGSGYTF,TGCGCCAGCAGCCAGAGTACAGGGGGCAGTGGCTACACCTTC
TRBJ2-7,.,TRBD2,TRBV25-1,CASSEETSGSIYEQYF,TGTGCCAGCAGTGAAGAGACTAGCGGGAGTATTTACGAGCAGTACTTC
TRBJ1-2,.,.,TRBV29-1,CSVESPPRNYGYTF,TGCAGCGTTGAAAGTCCCCCTAGGAACTATGGCTACACCTTC
TRBJ1-1,once,TRBD1,TRBV2,CASSELGTAAEAFF,TGTGCCAGCAGTGAATTAGGGACAGCAGCCGAAGCTTTCTTT
TRBJ1-5,.,.,TRBV18,CASSSKYSNQPQHF,TGTGCCAGCTCATCAAAATATAGCAATCAGCCCCAGCATTTT
TRBJ2-5,.,.,TRBV5-1,CASSLVPGGGETQYF,TGCGCCAGCAGCTTGGTCCCAGGGGGAGGAGAGACCCAGTACTTC
TRBJ2-7,.,TRBD2,TRBV2,CASRPTSGRAKGYEQYF,TGTGCCAGCAGGCCGACTAGCGGGAGGGCCAAAGGGTACGAGCAGTACTTC
TRBJ2-1,once,TRBD2,TRBV12-3/TRBV12-4,CASGTSLNEQFF,TGTGCCAGTGGGACTAGCCTGAATGAGCAGTTCTTC